This TCR beta chain was identified in a study of shared clonotypes between healthy human individuals. This clone was counted ten times or more. Using immunoSEQ multiplex PCR, the repertoire was profiled, and TCRdb retains in-frame clones only, with some absent. The data show about 1.1 million clones, about 80% seen once. CDR1 GTSNPN and CDR2 SVGIG come from the germline V gene (reference sequence). Trimming removed 2 bases at V and 14 bases at J, with 13 bases between. This CDR3 spans 12 amino acids. Sequencing was performed on memory CD4+ T cells from PBMCs. Subset meaning: CD45RA-negative fraction. V is TRBV30 and J is TRBJ1-6; no clear D gene. This TCR derives from a man aged 18-30 years in good health. Some clones in this sample may be carry-over from other donors' samples. The CDR3 DNA sequence: TGTGCCTGGAGTCCGGACCGCCTATCCCTCCACTTT. It yields the protein CAWSPDRLSLHF.